This T cell receptor beta chain was captured in a study of T cells in Graves' hyperthyroidism and ophthalmopathy (dated by TCRdb to the late 2010s). Background on the whole study: Peripheral blood samples were taken at initial diagnosis, before any treatment was given. After blood sampling, hyperthyroidism patients were treated with methimazole at a starting dose of 30 mg daily, and ophthalmopathy patients were treated with high-dose intravenous methylprednisolone. The paper reports TCR Vbeta CDR3 sequencing of approximately 130 peripheral blood samples: 43 ophthalmopathy, fewer than 80 hyperthyroidism and some 17 progressor patients. In more than 5 Graves' hyperthyroidism patients, the study also compared T-cell repertoires from thyroid tissue with T-cell repertoires from blood. The approximately 97 discovery patients were randomly divided into training and test sets at a 7:3 ratio. TCR V-J signatures able to tell the groups apart were searched for in a discovery cohort of more than 90 patients, of whom 43 had Graves' ophthalmopathy and 57 had stable Graves' hyperthyroidism. Prospective prediction of ophthalmopathy was tested in an independent validation cohort of approximately 18 hyperthyroidism patients and 17 patients who later progressed to ophthalmopathy. General conclusions and limits of the study: A model built on a 13 V-J signature distinguished ophthalmopathy from stable hyperthyroidism, reaching over 85% sensitivity and under 84% specificity in cross-validation and 80%/75% in testing. Sample size was not statistically predetermined, and investigators were not blinded to group allocation. Blood samples also contained most of the expanded thyroid clonotypes (frequency above 0.001), which suggests that blood repertoires may reflect thyroid immune responses. In validation, the model predicted progression to ophthalmopathy with 55% to 71% sensitivity and approximately 78% specificity, a median of around six months before onset.

Amplification of TCR beta CDR3 regions was carried out from RNA transcripts. For the first round of RT-PCR on the TCR CDR3, the HTBI primer set was used together with the Qiagen OneStep RT-PCR kit. The libraries were constructed in a second round of multiplex PCR and then size-selected and purified. Sequencing of the libraries was done on an Illumina HiSeq2000 using paired-end 100 bp reads. As for how the authors treated the data: Raw data were processed with SOAPnuke, discarding reads with adapters, uncalled bases, mean Phred below 15, or no exact constant-primer or identifier match. COPE v1.2.5 was used to merge the high-quality paired reads, and each unique nucleotide sequence was defined as a clonotype. MiTCR v1.1 was used to align clonotypes to the IMGT TRBV, TRBD and TRBJ reference segments. Only V-J combinations with frequency above 0.0001, covering 99.2% of repertoires, were analysed. A TCS score was defined as the ratio of F50 (clonal expansion) to E x V (chaos), with BLOSUM62-based TCRdist applied between CDR3 peptides within each V-J. Welch's t-statistics and random forest reduced 450 to 600 V-J features to about 13, which were used in a naive Bayes classifier (R e1071). Using fastp at Q25 and MiXCR, TCRdb reprocessed the public reads and kept productive beta chains. All rows with the same CDR3 protein become a single entry with the most common DNA and genes. The V and J calls were determined by TCRdb, not by the authors. This sample is represented by about 720,000 distinct CDR3 sequences; less than 20% of them were singletons. The ten top clones hold approximately 8.4% of the sample.

Graves' hyperthyroidism was defined as stable when no progression to ophthalmopathy occurred over 18 months of follow-up. Hyperthyroidism patients were newly diagnosed, with disease duration under 2 months, and aged 18 to 65 years. Patients with uncontrolled infections, other autoimmune diseases, pregnancy or lactation were excluded. Diagnoses were established on the basis of clinical symptoms, serum thyroxine and TRAb, thyroid ultrasound, and orbital computed tomography. PBMCs were isolated from more than 8 ml of fresh peripheral blood by Ficoll-Paque density gradient centrifugation. Trizol reagent was used to extract total RNA, and RNA quality was then checked on an Agilent 2100 Bioanalyzer. In this sample, this clonotype turned up a few times. The antigen it recognizes is unknown. Base qualities are not provided; no much larger clone lies one nucleotide away. Trimming leaves V shorter by 7 bases and J shorter by 9 bases, with the junction holding 5 bases beyond the gene matches. The CDR3 starts with the cysteine, ends with the phenylalanine, and has 12 residues. Solely the CDR3 DNA is kept, with 36 bases framed from the first base.

The sample comprised blood. This TCR derives from a man in his late teens or twenties with Graves' hyperthyroidism. This chain joins TRBV12-3 or TRBV12-4 to TRBJ1-5; TRBD1 fits 8 bases in the junction. CDR3 sequence: CASNDRGWPQHF. In nucleotide form, the sequence is TGTGCCAGCAATGACAGGGGCTGGCCCCAGCATTTT.